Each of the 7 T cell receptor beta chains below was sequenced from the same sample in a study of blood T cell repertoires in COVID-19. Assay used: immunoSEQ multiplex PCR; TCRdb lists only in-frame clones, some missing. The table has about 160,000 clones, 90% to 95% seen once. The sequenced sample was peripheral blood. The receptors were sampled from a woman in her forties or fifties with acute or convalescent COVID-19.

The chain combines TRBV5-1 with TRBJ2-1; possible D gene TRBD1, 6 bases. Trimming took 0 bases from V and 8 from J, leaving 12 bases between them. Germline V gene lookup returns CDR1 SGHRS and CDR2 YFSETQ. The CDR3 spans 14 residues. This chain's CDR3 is CASSLESQGYEQFF. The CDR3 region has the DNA TGCGCCAGCAGCTTGGAATCACAGGGCTATGAGCAGTTCTTC.

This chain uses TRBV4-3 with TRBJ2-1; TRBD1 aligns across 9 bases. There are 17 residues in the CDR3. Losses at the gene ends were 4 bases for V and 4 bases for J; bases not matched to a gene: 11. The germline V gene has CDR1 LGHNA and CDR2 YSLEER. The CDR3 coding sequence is TGCGCCAGCAGCCGCTCCCCGGGACAGGGCGAATACAATGAGCAGTTCTTC. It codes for CASSRSPGQGEYNEQFF.

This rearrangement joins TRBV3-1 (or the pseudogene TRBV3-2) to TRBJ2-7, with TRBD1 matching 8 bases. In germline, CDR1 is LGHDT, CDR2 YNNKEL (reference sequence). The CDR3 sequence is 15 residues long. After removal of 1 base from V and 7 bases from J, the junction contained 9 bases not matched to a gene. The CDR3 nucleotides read TGTGCCAGCAGCCAAGGAACAGGGGGTATTCTAGAGCAGTACTTC. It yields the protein CASSQGTGGILEQYF.

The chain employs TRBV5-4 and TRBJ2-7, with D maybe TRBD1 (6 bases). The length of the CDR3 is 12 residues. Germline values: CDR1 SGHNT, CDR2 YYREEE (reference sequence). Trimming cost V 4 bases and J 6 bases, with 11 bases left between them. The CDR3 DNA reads TGTGCCAGCAGCCAGGACAGCTTCGAGCAGTACTTC. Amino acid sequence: CASSQDSFEQYF. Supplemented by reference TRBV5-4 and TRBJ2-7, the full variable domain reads ETGVTQSPTHLIKTRGQQVTLRCSSQSGHNTVSWYQQALGQGPQFIFQYYREEENGRGNFPPRFSGLQFPNYSSELNVNALELDDSALYLCASSQDSFEQYFGPGTRLTVT.

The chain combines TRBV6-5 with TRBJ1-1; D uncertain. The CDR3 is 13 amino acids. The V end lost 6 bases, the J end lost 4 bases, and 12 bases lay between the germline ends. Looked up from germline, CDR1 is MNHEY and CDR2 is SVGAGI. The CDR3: CASRTPPGTEAFF. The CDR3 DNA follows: TGTGCCAGCAGGACCCCCCCAGGCACTGAAGCTTTCTTT.

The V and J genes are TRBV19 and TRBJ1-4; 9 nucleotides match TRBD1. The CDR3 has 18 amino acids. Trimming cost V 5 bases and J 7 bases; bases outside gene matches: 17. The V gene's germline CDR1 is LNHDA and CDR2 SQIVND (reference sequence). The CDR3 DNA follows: TGTGCCAGTAGTCTCGTCCCGGGACAGGGACGATTAACTGAAAAACTGTTTTTT. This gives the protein CASSLVPGQGRLTEKLFF. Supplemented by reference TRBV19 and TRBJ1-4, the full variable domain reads DGGITQSPKYLFRKEGQNVTLSCEQNLNHDAMYWYRQDPGQGLRLIYYSQIVNDFQKGDIAEGYSVSREKKESFPLTVTSAQKNPTAFYLCASSLVPGQGRLTEKLFFGSGTQLSVL.

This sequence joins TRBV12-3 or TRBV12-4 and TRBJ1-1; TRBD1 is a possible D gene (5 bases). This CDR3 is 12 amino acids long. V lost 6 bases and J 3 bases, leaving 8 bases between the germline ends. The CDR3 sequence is CASSGGDTEAFF. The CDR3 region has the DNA TGTGCCAGCAGCGGGGGAGACACTGAAGCTTTCTTT.